This note documents a single T cell receptor beta chain sequence. The data were obtained in a study of blood T cell repertoires in COVID-19. Study overall: The United States, Italy and Spain supplied acute and convalescent COVID-19 samples.

Methods used by the authors: Reference gene primer amplification in the assay estimated nucleated cell counts. Only in-frame clones appear in the TCRdb table, and some are missing; sequencing was by immunoSEQ multiplex PCR. That table gives V, J and clone size, and the DNA gave D and trimming. This table holds 200,000 to 300,000 clones, about nine tenths found once. CDR1 is MGHRA and CDR2 is YSYEKL in the germline V gene. This CDR3 has 19 amino acids. V lost 0 bases and J lost 1, with 21 bases in between. Those who participated ranged in age from about 18 to 95 years and resided in about two dozen US areas. Donors were grouped by their self-reported clinical history.

J is TRBJ1-1 and V is TRBV4-1; D possibly corresponds to TRBD1 (5 bases). This receptor was taken from a woman aged 35 to 49 with acute COVID-19. Sequencing was done on a sample of PBMCs or T cells enriched from blood (not recorded which). The DNA of the CDR3 is TGCGCCAGCAGCCAAGATAGGCGCTTATGGGGGGATCGGAACACTGAAGCTTTCTTT. Translation: CASSQDRRLWGDRNTEAFF.